The 5 T cell receptor beta chains below all came from one sample that was sequenced in a study of T cell responses to AZD1222 COVID-19 vaccine. TCRdb's table, derived via immunoSEQ multiplex PCR, lists solely in-frame clones and lacks some. The top ten clones hold 2.5% to 3.5% of a sample with about 140,000 clones, about 90% of them seen once. Material: peripheral blood, obtained on day 0 of AZD1222 vaccination. All receptors derive from an adult in good health.

The chain links TRBV7-8 to TRBJ1-3; D gene unclear. This CDR3 is 15 amino acids long. Germline CDR1 SGHVS, CDR2 FQNEAQ. The V and J ends lost 1 base and 0 bases respectively, with 7 bases between them. CDR3 sequence reads: CASSLEVLSGNTIYF. The CDR3 DNA is TGTGCCAGCAGCTTAGAAGTGCTCTCTGGAAACACCATATATTTT.

The rearrangement links TRBV6-5 to TRBJ2-7, with TRBD2 matching over 8 bases. CDR1 and CDR2 (germline): MNHEY, SVGAGI. This CDR3 spans 15 amino acids. The J segment lost 0 bases and the V segment lost 6 bases, leaving 7 bases of the junction unmatched. The CDR3 loop is CASRLASGHSYEQYF. Written as DNA, the CDR3 is TGTGCCAGCAGGCTGGCTAGCGGGCACTCCTACGAGCAGTACTTC.

This chain's CDR3 is CASSFKQGQFGEAFF. DNA of the CDR3: TGCGCCAGCAGCTTTAAACAGGGACAGTTCGGTGAAGCTTTCTTT. This rearrangement joins TRBV5-1 to TRBJ1-1, with 7 bases aligning to TRBD1. Germline V gives CDR1 SGHRS, CDR2 YFSETQ. V lost 2 bases, J lost 7 bases, and 11 bases stayed unmatched. CDR3 length: 15 residues. Looking up the rest from reference TRBV5-1 and TRBJ1-1 gives the full variable domain: KAGVTQTPRYLIKTRGQQVTLSCSPISGHRSVSWYQQTPGQGLQFLFEYFSETQRNKGNFPGRFSGRQFSNSRSEMNVSTLELGDSALYLCASSFKQGQFGEAFFGQGTRLTVV.

The chain is built from TRBV5-8 and TRBJ1-2, with 9 bases aligning to TRBD1. The ends lost 3 bases at V and 1 base at J; junction bases unmatched: 4. CDR1 is SGHTS, CDR2 YDEGEE, per germline. This CDR3 has 15 amino acids. For the CDR3, the DNA is TGTGCCAGCAGCTCGCGGGACAGGGATAACTATGGCTACACCTTC. Translation: CASSSRDRDNYGYTF.

In this sample, this clone turned up once. This chain connects TRBV2 to TRBJ2-2; 8 bases align to TRBD2. The CDR3 has 16 amino acids. V lost 1 base to trimming and J lost 5 bases; unmatched junction nucleotides: 6. Germline assignment: CDR1 SNHLY and CDR2 FYNNEI. The CDR3 sequence is CASSEVRGGSTGELFF. DNA for the CDR3: TGTGCCAGCAGTGAAGTTCGCGGGGGGTCAACCGGGGAGCTGTTTTTT.